The clone carrying this T cell receptor beta chain has a count of ten or more. Its specificity is unknown. These data come from a study of shared clonotypes between healthy human individuals. Study-wide background: Three CD4 naive, three CD4 memory, two CD8 naive and one CD8 memory plate were used per donor. Findings of the study overall: Between a handful of donors, naive CD4 clonotypes were shared at a level of roughly 5.5%.

This table comes from immunoSEQ multiplex PCR, and its TCRdb copy is limited to in-frame clones, with some not included. The sample carries 950,000 to 1,300,000 clones, roughly 80% recorded once. The CDR3 runs to 15 residues. V lost 4 bases and J lost 7, with 15 bases in between. The germline CDR1 and CDR2 sequences are SGHRS and YFSETQ. Sequencing was performed on memory CD4+ T cells sorted from blood. As for subset: CD45RA-negative fraction. This chain links TRBV5-1 with TRBJ1-6; TRBD1 might be the D (6 bases). The source is a man younger than 35 in good health. The CDR3 DNA sequence: TGCGCCAGCAGCCGACTTGGGCAGGGGAATTCACCCCTCCACTTT. Translating gives CASSRLGQGNSPLHF.